Listed here is a single T cell receptor (beta chain). This clone was seen only a few times. Its antigen is currently not known. Base qualities were left out, and no much larger clone turns up one base away. This entry comes from a study of vaccination effects on CD4 cells after COVID-19 (dated by TCRdb to between 2021 and 2022). Background on the whole study: Each participant got two doses of an mRNA SARS-CoV-2 vaccine, either BNT162b2 or mRNA-1273. SARS-CoV-2 spike-specific CD4+ TCR repertoires were compared before and after mRNA vaccination in COVID-19 convalescent patients and in infection-naive vaccine recipients. A total of 9 to 11 COVID-19 convalescent patients and a handful of SARS-CoV-2-naive healthy vaccine recipients were included in the full study. Cultures from other donors in the study were sequenced with the Oncomine TCR Beta short-read assay on an Illumina iSeq 100. Beyond this particular receptor, the publication reports: At late post-vaccination timepoints, both infection-induced and vaccine-induced clones showed marked clonal contraction, consistent with waning T cell responses. Among healthy vaccine recipients, nearly all vaccine-induced clones were SARS-CoV-2 mono-reactive, and only 1 of 255 was cross-reactive with common cold coronaviruses. The study was limited by a small number of convalescent patients, and early post-infection timepoints were lacking.

Library preparation was by the immunoSEQ multiplex PCR assay. TCR beta CDR3 sequencing was performed on DNA from the cultured, isolated CD4+ T cells. Per the source publication's procedure: The analysis removed non-productive TCR sequences, trimmed reads to the CDR3 region, and retained only CDR3s that were 7 or more amino acids long. The MANAFEST web app was used to pick out antigen-specific clonotypes by comparing their expansion in peptide wells with that in reference cultures. To be called positive, a clone needed expansion at FDR<0.05 compared with the reference and with all other wells, an odds ratio greater than 5, and a frequency greater than 0.1% in two replicate wells. A clonotype was called cross-reactive if it was significantly expanded both in SARS-CoV-2 spike wells and in at least one common cold coronavirus spike condition. CDR3 similarity was assessed by Levenshtein distance with the stringdist R package, and unrooted trees were built with ape in R 3.6.1. TCRdb provides this immuneACCESS table in a form limited to in-frame rearrangements. Some clones are lacking; in checked studies, under half of them reflect an unresolved V gene, and why the rest are absent is not known. V, J and clone size reflect that table, while D and trimming were determined from the DNA. Counted in this sample were about 24,000 clones; just under 75% of them appeared once. The ten largest make up about 3.5% of the sample.

Relative to germline, V is missing 2 bases and J is missing 2 bases, with 5 bases of the junction outside any gene match. From the cysteine through the phenylalanine, the CDR3 covers 15 amino acids. The only DNA kept is the CDR3, 45 bases in frame from the first base. For CDR1 and CDR2, the germline V gene lists SGHDT and YYEEEE. In the ViraFEST assay, PBMC were stimulated with viral peptide pools, and antigen-specific CD4+ T cell clonotypes were then identified by expansion using TCR sequencing. After approximately eleven days of culture, CD4+ T cells were isolated with the EasySep CD4+ T cell isolation kit. The absence of prior SARS-CoV-2 infection in healthy vaccine recipients was confirmed by negative nucleocapsid antibodies before and after vaccination. Under 2.5 million PBMC per well were cultured with 10 ug/ml peptides in IMDM containing 5% human AB serum, about 9.6 IU/ml IL-2 and gentamicin. On days 3 and 7, half of the culture medium was replaced with fresh IL-2-containing medium. Unless noted otherwise, every peptide stimulation condition was cultured in triplicate wells. PBMC were separated from whole blood using Ficoll-Paque Plus gradient centrifugation and were then either cryopreserved at -140C or used fresh. The spike proteins of SARS-CoV-2 and of the common cold coronaviruses HCoV-NL63, HCoV-OC43 and HCoV-229E were spanned by overlapping peptide pools. Genomic DNA was extracted from cultured CD4+ T cells with the QIAamp micro DNA kit.

The receptor's source is a human donor who received a COVID-19 vaccine. The V and J segments used are TRBV5-6 and TRBJ1-2; a stretch of 8 junction bases matches TRBD1. This specimen consisted of CD4+ T cells from PBMCs cultured with SARS-CoV-2 spike peptides, obtained before COVID-19 vaccination. The cell subset or site label corresponds to: SARS-CoV-2 spike overlapping peptide pool stimulation. The CDR3 reads as follows: CASSLRTGPNYGYTF. The sequence in DNA is TGTGCCAGCAGCTTACGGACAGGGCCAAACTATGGCTACACCTTC.